The clone carrying this T cell receptor beta chain was detected a few times. This entry belongs to a study of beta chain features in type 1 diabetes. V lost 4 bases, J lost 3 bases, and 9 bases stayed unmatched. Germline CDR1 and CDR2: LGHNA and YSLEER. The CDR3 is 16 amino acids. As every portion of the isolated RNA was reverse transcribed, the sequencing read expressed TCRB transcripts. Measured with immunoSEQ multiplex PCR; TCRdb has only the in-frame clones, and not every one. The top ten clones hold 1.3% of a sample with 120,000 to 150,000 clones, roughly 10% of them seen once. The receptor was derived from a young man in good health. The rearrangement uses TRBV4-3 and TRBJ2-3; 8 nucleotides align to TRBD1. The specimen was naive CD4+ T cells from blood. The CDR3 DNA is TGCGCCAGCAGCCCAGGGGGCCGGGTCGGGACAGATACGCAGTATTTT. Residues: CASSPGGRVGTDTQYF.